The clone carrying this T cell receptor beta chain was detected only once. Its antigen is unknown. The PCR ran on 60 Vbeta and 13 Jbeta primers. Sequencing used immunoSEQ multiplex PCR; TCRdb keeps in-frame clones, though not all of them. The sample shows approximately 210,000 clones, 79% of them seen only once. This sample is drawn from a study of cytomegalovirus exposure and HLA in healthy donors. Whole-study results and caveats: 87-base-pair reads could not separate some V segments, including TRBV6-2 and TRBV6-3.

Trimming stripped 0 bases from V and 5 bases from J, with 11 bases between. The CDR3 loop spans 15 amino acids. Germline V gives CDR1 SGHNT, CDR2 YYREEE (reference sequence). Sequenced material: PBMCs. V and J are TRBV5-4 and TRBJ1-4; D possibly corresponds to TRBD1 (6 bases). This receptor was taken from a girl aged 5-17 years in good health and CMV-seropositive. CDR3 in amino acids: CASSLGGLGNEKLFF. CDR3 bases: TGTGCCAGCAGCTTGGGGGGGCTGGGGAATGAAAAACTGTTTTTT. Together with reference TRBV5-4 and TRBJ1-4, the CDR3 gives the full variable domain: ETGVTQSPTHLIKTRGQQVTLRCSSQSGHNTVSWYQQALGQGPQFIFQYYREEENGRGNFPPRFSGLQFPNYSSELNVNALELDDSALYLCASSLGGLGNEKLFFGSGTQLSVL.